This T cell receptor beta chain originates from a study of Graves' ophthalmopathy and Graves' hyperthyroidism (dated by TCRdb to 2017 to 2018). As for the study more broadly: Stable hyperthyroidism was defined as no progression to ophthalmopathy within 18 months of follow-up. The study used TCR beta repertoire signatures to distinguish Graves' ophthalmopathy from Graves' hyperthyroidism and to predict progression to ophthalmopathy. In total, 135 blood samples were TCR-sequenced: 40 to 45 ophthalmopathy, approximately 80 hyperthyroidism and roughly 17 hyperthyroidism-to-ophthalmopathy patients. To explore V-J signatures that separate ophthalmopathy from hyperthyroidism, a discovery set of about a hundred patients was enrolled, consisting of roughly 45 with ophthalmopathy and around 57 with stable hyperthyroidism. An independent validation cohort was composed of some 18 hyperthyroidism patients and 17 patients who later progressed from hyperthyroidism to ophthalmopathy. In roughly six hyperthyroidism patients, T-cell repertoires of thyroid tissue and blood were compared. Following sample collection, hyperthyroidism patients were given methimazole at a starting dose of 30 mg daily, and ophthalmopathy patients were given high-dose intravenous methylprednisolone. The paper as a whole reports these results and caveats: Sample size was not predetermined statistically, and investigators were not blinded to group allocation. In validation, the model predicted ophthalmopathy progression with about 70% sensitivity and roughly 72% specificity; some 13 predicted patients were CT-confirmed with GO in a median of about 6.1 months. Most of the expanded thyroid clonotypes with a frequency above 0.001 were also detected in blood, and it was suggested that the thyroid immune response may be reflected by blood repertoires. In cross-validation, the 13-signature model distinguished ophthalmopathy from stable hyperthyroidism with about 90% sensitivity and 81% to 82% specificity, while in the test set the corresponding values were 80% and 75%.

Hyperthyroidism patients were newly diagnosed, with disease duration under 2 months, and aged 18 to 65 years. Patients with other autoimmune diseases, uncontrolled infections, pregnancy or lactation were excluded. Diagnosis relied on clinical symptoms, serum thyroxine, TRAb, thyroid ultrasound and orbital computed tomography. Trizol reagent was used to extract the total RNA, and its quality was then checked on an Agilent 2100 Bioanalyzer. Points on this clonotype: It lacks a known antigen. No qualities accompany the bases; no much larger clone lies one base away.

The CDR3 goes from the cysteine to the phenylalanine over 15 residues. Only CDR3 DNA remains: 45 bases, in frame from the first base. Unmatched junction bases come to 7, with V trimmed by 2 bases and J by 8 bases. The germline V gene provides CDR1 SGHTA and CDR2 FQGNSA. For repertoire sequencing, the TCR beta CDR3 regions were amplified from RNA transcripts. The first round was an RT-PCR using HTBI primers with the Qiagen OneStep RT-PCR kit, and this first round was followed by a second-round multiplex PCR, then size selection and purification. Libraries were sequenced on an Illumina HiSeq2000 using paired-end 100 bp reads. Per the source publication's procedure: SOAPnuke was used for read processing, and reads with adapters, uncalled bases, a mean Phred below 15, or no exact constant-primer or identifier match were discarded. COPE v1.2.5 was used to merge the high-quality paired reads. Each unique nucleotide sequence was defined as a clonotype, and clonotypes were aligned to IMGT TRB V, D and J references with MiTCR v1.1. Analysis was restricted to V-J combinations with a frequency above 0.0001, which covered roughly 99% of repertoires. For each V-J combination, a TCR clonal expansion and chaos score was defined as F50 clonal expansion divided by the chaos observed in the TCRdist matrix. Features were reduced by Welch's t-statistics and random forest to approximately 13 V-J combinations, which fed a naive Bayes classifier. The Morisita-Horn index was used to measure how similar the thyroid and blood repertoires were. The raw public data were reprocessed by TCRdb itself: fastp quality trimming at Q25, MiXCR clonotype calling, in-frame beta chains only. Rows with one shared CDR3 protein collapse into an entry with the most common genes and DNA. It is TCRdb's table, rather than the study itself, that gives the V and J calls and clone size. The sample table records over a million distinct CDR3 sequences; about 40% of these occur just once. The ten biggest clones cover around 10% of the sample.

Sample: peripheral blood or thyroid tissue (not recorded which). The sequence is built from TRBV7-2 and TRBJ1-4, with 8 junctional bases fitting TRBD1. The receptor was isolated from an adult man with Graves' hyperthyroidism. The CDR3 here reads CASSLRTGKGEKLFF. The DNA sequence follows: TGTGCCAGCAGCTTAAGGACAGGGAAAGGGGAAAAACTGTTTTTT.